The clone carrying this TCR beta chain came up a few times. The antigen remains undetermined. Unique molecular identifiers tagged the TCRbeta library. TCRdb reanalysed the PCR reads using MiXCR and keeps one entry per CDR3 protein. There are approximately 230,000 distinct CDR3 sequences in the sample; more than 20% occur only once, and under 5.5% lies in the top ten. The CDR3 has 19 amino acids. The ends were cut back, 0 bases at V and 7 bases at J, with 25 bases in the middle. Germline assignment: CDR1 SGHAT and CDR2 FQNNGV. This entry comes from a study of T-cell reconstitution after alpha-beta-depleted transplantation in children. Study-wide findings and caveats: Reported findings indicate that, about two months after transplant, alpha-beta T cells came from several hundred expanded clones, which were derived from non-depleted graft cells.

The sequence was obtained from a female patient aged 2-10 years who had a stem cell transplant for congenital amegakaryocytic thrombocytopenia, so the T cells may come from the graft donor. The specimen was PBMCs, mostly from graft donor cells, collected 360 days after TCRalphabeta/CD19-depleted stem cell transplant. The chain links TRBV11-2 to TRBJ2-1, with D tentatively TRBD2 (6 bases). The chain's CDR3 is CASSLDWGLTLHKGNEQFF. The CDR3 DNA reads as TGTGCCAGCAGCTTAGATTGGGGACTCACCCTACATAAGGGAAATGAGCAGTTCTTC.